A single sample gave rise to the 15 T cell receptor beta chains below, sequenced in a study of T cells in women clearing cervical HPV infection. The repertoire was sequenced with immunoSEQ multiplex PCR; TCRdb's copy has only in-frame clones and lacks some. This sample's table reports 15,000 or so clones. Sample: blood buffy coat. The receptors were gathered from a woman aged 18 to 69 with a cervical HPV16 infection that either progressed to CIN3+ or cleared (not recorded which).

This clone is identified as medium-sized (0.01 to 0.1%) from frequency. The sequenced fragment ends 3 residues before the CDR3 boundary, so the rest is inferred from the germline J gene. The chain recombines TRBV19 with TRBJ2-3; D is perhaps TRBD1 (5 bases). The CDR3 extends over 13 amino acids. CDR1 and CDR2 from the germline V gene are LNHDA and SQIVND (reference sequence). V was clipped by 5 bases and J by 4 bases, with 10 bases between them. CDR3 DNA (partial): TGTGCCAGTAGTCCTCAAGGGGCAGATACG. Its translation is CASSPQGADT. The entire CDR3 reads CASSPQGADTQYF.

Comments on this clone: The CDR3 end lies 3 residues beyond the end of the read and is filled in from the germline J gene. The chain is built from TRBV11-2 and TRBJ1-1, with D possibly TRBD1 on 6 matching bases. The CDR3 is 12 amino acids. Germline V gives CDR1 SGHAT, CDR2 FQNNGV. CDR3 sequence: CASSWGQIEAFF. CDR3 bases read: TGTGCCAGCAGCTGGGGACAAATAGAA.

CDR3: CASSYADTLHF. The CDR3 bases that were read are TGTGCCAGCAGTTACGCTGACACC. The chain is built from TRBV6-2 or TRBV6-3 and TRBJ1-6; D call uncertain. The CDR3 is cut off 3 residues early in the read; its end comes from the germline J gene. Germline CDR1 MNHEY, CDR2 SVGEGT. The CDR3 consists of 11 residues.

About this clone itself: The CDR3 is cut off 3 residues early in the read; its end comes from the germline J gene. The V gene is TRBV2, the J gene TRBJ2-7; either TRBD1 or TRBD2 may fit D (5 bases each). Germline loops: CDR1 SNHLY, CDR2 FYNNEI. Trimming left V 5 bases short and J 0 bases short, with 11 bases between. This CDR3 region has 14 residues. Partial CDR3 DNA: TGTGCCAGCAGTAGGTCAGGGAGCTCCTACGAG. Its protein product is CASSRSGSSYE. The CDR3 as a whole reads CASSRSGSSYEQYF.

A word on this clone: The sequence runs out 3 residues before the end of the CDR3; the remainder is reconstructed from the germline J gene. The gene calls are TRBV2 and TRBJ1-6; possibly TRBD1 for D (6 bases). Trimming removed 3 bases from V and 9 bases from J, with 12 bases in between. The CDR3 length is 14 residues. The germline V gene has CDR1 SNHLY and CDR2 FYNNEI. The CDR3 region is CASSDDRSASPLHF. The CDR3 DNA, read in part, is TGTGCCAGCAGTGACGACAGGTCGGCTTCACCC.

Concerning this clone itself: The CDR3 end lies 3 residues beyond the end of the read and is filled in from the germline J gene. The chain has TRBV5-1 and TRBJ2-3; the D gene is possibly TRBD1 (6 bases). This CDR3 is built from 14 residues. Looked up from germline, CDR1 is SGHRS and CDR2 is YFSETQ. V was trimmed by 0 bases and J by 8 bases, leaving 13 bases between them. CDR3 residues: CASSLADSSGTQYF. CDR3 DNA (partial): TGCGCCAGCAGCTTGGCGGACAGCTCAGGTACG.

Comments on this clone: The read halts 3 residues ahead of the CDR3 end, with the missing end drawn from the germline J gene. The chain joins TRBV7-2 to TRBJ1-1; D remains ambiguous. CDR3 size: 15 residues. The germline V gene encodes CDR1 SGHTA and CDR2 FQGNSA. CDR3 amino acids: CASSFYILGSNSAFF. CDR3 DNA (partial): TGTGCCAGCAGCTTTTATATACTCGGGTCAAATTCA.

This clone shows up as medium-sized by frequency. The DNA ends 3 residues before the CDR3 does, and the rest of the CDR3 is filled in from the germline J gene. The chain has TRBV30 and TRBJ1-2, with D unclear. V was trimmed by 0 bases and J by 5 bases, leaving 10 bases between them. Germline lookup yields CDR1 GTSNPN and CDR2 SVGIG (reference sequence). This CDR3 spans 13 amino acids. The CDR3 bases that were read are TGTGCCTGGAGTGTACTAGGGAATTATGGC. It specifies CAWSVLGNYG. The full CDR3 protein is CAWSVLGNYGYTF.

Note on this clone: The read ends 3 residues before the CDR3 terminus; that terminus is restored from the germline J gene. The chain links TRBV19 to TRBJ2-3, with 7 bases identical to TRBD2. There are 15 residues in the CDR3. Germline CDR1 is LNHDA and CDR2 is SQIVND (reference sequence). The V gene end was trimmed by 3 bases and the J gene end by 4 bases; junction bases not matched to a gene: 7. The sequenced CDR3 bases are TGTGCCAGTAGTATTGCGGGAGCCGGTGCAGATACG. Its protein product is CASSIAGAGADT. The CDR3, in full, reads CASSIAGAGADTQYF.

With regard to this clone: The read ends 3 residues shy of where the CDR3 ends; the end is completed using the germline J gene. The V call is TRBV18, the J call TRBJ1-1, with D possibly being TRBD1 (6 bases). The CDR3 is made up of 15 amino acids. V shed 3 bases and J shed 4 bases, with 15 bases lying between them. Germline V lookup: CDR1 KGHSH, CDR2 LQKENI. CDR3: CASSPKTGWFTEAFF. The sequenced part of the CDR3 DNA is TGTGCCAGCTCACCCAAAACAGGGTGGTTCACTGAA.

The covered CDR3 bases are TGCGCCAGCAGCCTCCTGGGGGGAACTAACTATGGC. It codes for CASSLLGGTNYG. The CDR3 as a whole reads CASSLLGGTNYGYTF. The J gene is TRBJ1-2, the V gene TRBV5-1; the D gene is possibly TRBD1 (5 bases). The read ends 3 residues early relative to the CDR3; the germline J gene fills the gap. The CDR3 extends over 15 amino acids. Germline V gives CDR1 SGHRS, CDR2 YFSETQ. Trimming cost V 4 bases and J 0 bases, with 13 bases left between them.

Of note for this clone: With the read ending 3 residues before the CDR3 end, the germline J gene is used to fill in that end. V is TRBV20-1 and J is TRBJ1-6, with 7 positions matching TRBD1. Germline trimming cut 3 bases from V and 7 bases from J; bases unmatched to any gene: 9. The CDR3 runs to 15 residues. The germline V gene has CDR1 DFQATT and CDR2 SNEGSKA (reference sequence). CDR3 region: CSASEDRVHNSPLHF. The part of the CDR3 DNA that was read is TGCAGTGCTAGCGAAGACAGGGTTCACAATTCACCC.

CDR3 amino acids: CAITPGTGSNGYTF. The sequenced part of the CDR3 DNA is TGTGCCATCACCCCGGGGACAGGGAGTAATGGC. The chain uses TRBV10-3 and TRBJ1-2; TRBD1 matches at 9 bases. The read falls 3 residues short of the CDR3 end, and the missing part is taken from the germline J gene. Germline trimming cut 7 bases from V and 6 bases from J; bases unmatched to any gene: 9. Per the germline V gene, CDR1 is ENHRY and CDR2 is SYGVKD. This CDR3 region has 14 residues.

As to this clone: The CDR3 end lies 3 residues beyond the end of the read and is filled in from the germline J gene. The chain uses TRBV5-6 and TRBJ2-2; 7 nucleotides align to TRBD1. J lost 9 bases, V lost 0 bases, and 5 bases had no gene match. The CDR3 consists of 14 residues. Germline-derived CDR1 and CDR2 are SGHDT and YYEEEE. CDR3 bases read: TGTGCCAGCAGCTTGGCCAATAGGGGGCGGGAG. As protein: CASSLANRGRE. The CDR3 as a whole reads CASSLANRGRELFF.

Of note for this clone: The CDR3 goes on 3 residues after the read ends, and that part is filled in from the germline J gene. The chain joins TRBV30 to TRBJ2-5, with a tentative D call TRBD2 (5 bases). Germline-derived CDR1 and CDR2 are GTSNPN and SVGIG (reference sequence). The ends were cut back, 1 base at V and 2 bases at J, with 14 bases in the middle. This CDR3 spans 15 amino acids. The DNA read from the CDR3 is TGTGCCTGGAGTGGCCCGGGGTCCTCGCAAGAGACC. Amino acids: CAWSGPGSSQET. The whole CDR3 protein reads CAWSGPGSSQETQYF.